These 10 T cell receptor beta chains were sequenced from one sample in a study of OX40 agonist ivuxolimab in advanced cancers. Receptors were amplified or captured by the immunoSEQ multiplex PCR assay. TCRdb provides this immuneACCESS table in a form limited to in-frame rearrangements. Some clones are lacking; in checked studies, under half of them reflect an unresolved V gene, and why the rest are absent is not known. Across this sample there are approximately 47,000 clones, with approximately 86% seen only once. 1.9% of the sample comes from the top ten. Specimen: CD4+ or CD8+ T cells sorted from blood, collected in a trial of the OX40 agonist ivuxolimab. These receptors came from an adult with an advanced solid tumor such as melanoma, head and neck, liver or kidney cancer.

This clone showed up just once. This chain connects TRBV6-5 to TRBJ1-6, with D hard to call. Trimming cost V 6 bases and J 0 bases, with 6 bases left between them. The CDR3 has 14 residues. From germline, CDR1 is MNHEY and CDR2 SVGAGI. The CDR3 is CASRGSSYNSPLHF. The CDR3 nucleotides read TGTGCCAGCAGGGGGAGCTCCTATAATTCACCCCTCCACTTT.

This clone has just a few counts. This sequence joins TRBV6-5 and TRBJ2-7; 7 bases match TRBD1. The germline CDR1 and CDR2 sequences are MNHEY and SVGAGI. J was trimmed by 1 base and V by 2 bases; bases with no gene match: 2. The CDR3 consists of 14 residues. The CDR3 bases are TGTGCCAGCAGTTACCGGGGACAGTCCTACGAGCAGTACTTC. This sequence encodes CASSYRGQSYEQYF.

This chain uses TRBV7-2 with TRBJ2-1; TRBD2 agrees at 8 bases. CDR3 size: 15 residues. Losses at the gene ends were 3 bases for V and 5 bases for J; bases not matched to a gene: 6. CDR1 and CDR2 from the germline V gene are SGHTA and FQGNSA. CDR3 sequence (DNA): TGTGCCAGCAGCTTGGAGCGGGGGTCAAACAATGAGCAGTTCTTC. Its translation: CASSLERGSNNEQFF.

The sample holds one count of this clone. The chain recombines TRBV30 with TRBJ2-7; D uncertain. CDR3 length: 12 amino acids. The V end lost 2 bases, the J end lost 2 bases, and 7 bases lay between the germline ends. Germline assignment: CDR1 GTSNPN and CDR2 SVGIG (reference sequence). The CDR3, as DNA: TGTGCCTGGAGTTCAGGAGCCTACGAGCAGTACTTC. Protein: CAWSSGAYEQYF. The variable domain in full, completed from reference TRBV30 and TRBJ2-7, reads SQTIHQWPATLVQPVGSPLSLECTVEGTSNPNLYWYRQAAGRGLQLLFYSVGIGQISSEVPQNLSASRPQDRQFILSSKKLLLSDSGFYLCAWSSGAYEQYFGPGTRLTVT.

The CDR3 here is CASNPGDNQPQHF. The CDR3 nucleotides read TGTGCCAGCAATCCGGGGGACAATCAGCCCCAGCATTTT. The chain recombines TRBV6-5 with TRBJ1-5, with D perhaps matching TRBD1 (5 bases). Trimming took 7 bases from V and 3 from J, leaving 10 bases between them. Per the germline V gene, CDR1 is MNHEY and CDR2 is SVGAGI. The CDR3 runs 13 residues.

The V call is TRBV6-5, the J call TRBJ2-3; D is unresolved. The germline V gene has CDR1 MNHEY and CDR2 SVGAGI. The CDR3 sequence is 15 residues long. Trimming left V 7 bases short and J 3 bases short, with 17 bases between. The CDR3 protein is CASTPARAGTDTQYF. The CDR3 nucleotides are TGTGCCAGCACTCCGGCCCGGGCTGGGACAGATACGCAGTATTTT.

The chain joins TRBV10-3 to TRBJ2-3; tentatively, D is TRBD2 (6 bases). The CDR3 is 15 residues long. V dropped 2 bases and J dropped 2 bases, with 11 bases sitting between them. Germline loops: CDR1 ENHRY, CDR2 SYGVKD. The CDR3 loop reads CAISEGSGTTDTQYF. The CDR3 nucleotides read TGTGCCATCAGTGAGGGTAGCGGCACCACAGATACGCAGTATTTT.

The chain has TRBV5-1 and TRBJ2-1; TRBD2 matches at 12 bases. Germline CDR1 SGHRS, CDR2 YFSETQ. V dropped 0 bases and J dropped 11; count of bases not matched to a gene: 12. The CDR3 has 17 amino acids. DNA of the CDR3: TGCGCCAGCAGCTTGGGTTCGGTACCTAGCGGGGGGGAGAAGCAGTTCTTC. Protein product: CASSLGSVPSGGEKQFF.

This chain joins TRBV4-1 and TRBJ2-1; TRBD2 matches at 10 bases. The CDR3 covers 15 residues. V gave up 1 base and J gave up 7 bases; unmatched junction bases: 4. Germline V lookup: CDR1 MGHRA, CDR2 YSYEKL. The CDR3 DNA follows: TGCGCCAGCAGCCAAGGGATAGCGGGGGGAAATGAGCAGTTCTTC. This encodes CASSQGIAGGNEQFF.

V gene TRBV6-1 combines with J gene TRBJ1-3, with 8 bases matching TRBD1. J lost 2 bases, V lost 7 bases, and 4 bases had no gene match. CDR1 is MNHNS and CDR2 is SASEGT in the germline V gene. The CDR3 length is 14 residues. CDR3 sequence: CASTQDRAGNTIYF. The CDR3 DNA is TGTGCCAGCACCCAGGACAGGGCTGGAAACACCATATATTTT.